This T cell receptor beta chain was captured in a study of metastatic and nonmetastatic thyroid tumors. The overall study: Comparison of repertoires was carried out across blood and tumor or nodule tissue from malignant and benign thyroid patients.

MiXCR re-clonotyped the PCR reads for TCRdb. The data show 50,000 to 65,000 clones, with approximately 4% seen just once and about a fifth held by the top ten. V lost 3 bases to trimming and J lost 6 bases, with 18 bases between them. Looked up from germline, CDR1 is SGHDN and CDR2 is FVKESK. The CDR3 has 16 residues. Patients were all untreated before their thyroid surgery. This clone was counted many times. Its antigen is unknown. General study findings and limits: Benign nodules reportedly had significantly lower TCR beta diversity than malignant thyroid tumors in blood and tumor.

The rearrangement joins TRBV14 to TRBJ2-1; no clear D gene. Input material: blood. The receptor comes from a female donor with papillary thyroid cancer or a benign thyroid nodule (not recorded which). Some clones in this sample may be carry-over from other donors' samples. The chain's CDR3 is CASSQGGASRINEQFF. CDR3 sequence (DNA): TGTGCCAGCAGCCAGGGCGGAGCGTCCCGTATCAATGAGCAGTTCTTC.